Listed below are T cell receptor beta chains from one sample, sequenced in a study of T cell changes during pregnancy in multiple sclerosis. Here immunoSEQ multiplex PCR was the method, and the copy in TCRdb shows in-frame clones only, minus some. The sample records 40,000 or so clones, about 92% being singletons. Sequenced material: CD8+ T cells from peripheral blood mononuclear cells, taken in the first trimester of pregnancy. These receptors all stem from a female donor with multiple sclerosis, enrolled in a pregnancy study. The CDR3 runs from the conserved cysteine through the conserved F or W. A D gene is named only where the DNA matches it firmly. For some rows the clone size is stated as once, few or many, or as a class when expanded; others skip it.

j_gene: TRBJ2-1
abundance: NA
d_gene: TRBD2
len: 14
v_gene: TRBV6-6
CDR3aa: CASSQRGGQNEQFF
CDR3nt: TGTGCCAGCAGCCAGCGGGGGGGCCAGAATGAGCAGTTCTTC

j_gene: TRBJ2-3
abundance: medium-sized
d_gene: NA
len: 16
v_gene: TRBV6-4
CDR3aa: CASSDSSVTSTDTQYF
CDR3nt: TGTGCCAGCAGTGACTCGAGTGTTACTAGCACAGATACGCAGTATTTT

j_gene: TRBJ2-5
abundance: NA
d_gene: NA
len: 15
v_gene: TRBV11-2
CDR3aa: CASSSDPGLQETQYF
CDR3nt: TGTGCCAGCAGCTCCGACCCGGGACTCCAAGAGACCCAGTACTTC

j_gene: TRBJ1-1
abundance: NA
d_gene: TRBD1
len: 14
v_gene: TRBV5-6
CDR3aa: CASSWGTGVTEAFF
CDR3nt: TGTGCCAGCAGCTGGGGAACAGGGGTCACTGAAGCTTTCTTT

j_gene: TRBJ1-1
abundance: once
d_gene: NA
len: 13
v_gene: TRBV6-5
CDR3aa: CASSPGGGTEAFF
CDR3nt: TGTGCCAGCAGTCCCGGGGGGGGCACTGAAGCTTTCTTT

j_gene: TRBJ2-1
abundance: NA
d_gene: TRBD2
len: 13
v_gene: TRBV25-1
CDR3aa: CASSGEGIGEQFF
CDR3nt: TGTGCCAGCAGTGGGGAGGGTATCGGAGAGCAGTTCTTC

j_gene: TRBJ1-2
abundance: once
d_gene: TRBD1
len: 13
v_gene: TRBV5-6
CDR3aa: CAGPTGGPMSYTF
CDR3nt: TGTGCCGGACCGACAGGGGGACCTATGAGCTACACCTTC

j_gene: TRBJ1-5
abundance: NA
d_gene: TRBD1
len: 15
v_gene: TRBV6-1
CDR3aa: CASSVLVTGRQPQHF
CDR3nt: TGTGCCAGCAGTGTCCTTGTGACAGGGCGCCAGCCCCAGCATTTT

j_gene: TRBJ2-7
abundance: NA
d_gene: NA
len: 11
v_gene: TRBV7-9
CDR3aa: CASSLSEEQYF
CDR3nt: TGTGCCAGCAGCTTATCAGAAGAGCAGTACTTC

j_gene: TRBJ1-2
abundance: NA
d_gene: TRBD1
len: 12
v_gene: TRBV27
CDR3aa: CASSGTGVGYTF
CDR3nt: TGTGCCAGCAGTGGGACAGGGGTTGGCTACACCTTC

j_gene: TRBJ1-1
abundance: NA
d_gene: TRBD1
len: 15
v_gene: TRBV13
CDR3aa: CASSLGGTGGTEAFF
CDR3nt: TGTGCCAGCAGCTTAGGCGGGACAGGGGGCACTGAAGCTTTCTTT

j_gene: TRBJ2-7
abundance: NA
d_gene: TRBD1
len: 15
v_gene: TRBV5-1
CDR3aa: CASSWFRTGVYEQYF
CDR3nt: TGCGCCAGCAGCTGGTTCAGGACAGGGGTCTACGAGCAGTACTTC

j_gene: TRBJ1-1
abundance: NA
d_gene: TRBD1
len: 15
v_gene: TRBV7-3
CDR3aa: CASSSTGGFPAEAFF
CDR3nt: TGTGCCAGCAGCTCGACAGGGGGCTTTCCCGCTGAAGCTTTCTTT

j_gene: TRBJ2-7
abundance: NA
d_gene: NA
len: 14
v_gene: TRBV2
CDR3aa: CATIGARRGDEQYF
CDR3nt: TGTGCCACCATCGGAGCCCGGAGGGGCGACGAGCAGTACTTC

j_gene: TRBJ2-7
abundance: NA
d_gene: TRBD1
len: 18
v_gene: TRBV27
CDR3aa: CASSHTRGQGASSYEQYF
CDR3nt: TGTGCCAGCAGTCACACCCGGGGACAGGGGGCAAGCTCCTACGAGCAGTACTTC

j_gene: TRBJ2-1
abundance: NA
d_gene: NA
len: 12
v_gene: TRBV19
CDR3aa: CASSTSPNEQFF
CDR3nt: TGTGCCAGTAGTACCTCCCCCAATGAGCAGTTCTTC

j_gene: TRBJ2-3
abundance: NA
d_gene: NA
len: 14
v_gene: TRBV7-6
CDR3aa: CASSLEGGTDTQYF
CDR3nt: TGTGCCAGCAGCTTAGAGGGGGGGACAGATACGCAGTATTTT

j_gene: TRBJ1-6
abundance: NA
d_gene: NA
len: 15
v_gene: TRBV30
CDR3aa: CAWSVTHRANSPLHF
CDR3nt: TGTGCCTGGAGTGTAACCCACAGGGCAAATTCACCCCTCCACTTT

j_gene: TRBJ2-7
abundance: NA
d_gene: NA
len: 16
v_gene: TRBV11-2
CDR3aa: CASSLARQRTGYEQYF
CDR3nt: TGTGCCAGCAGCTTAGCGCGACAGAGGACCGGCTACGAGCAGTACTTC

j_gene: TRBJ2-2
abundance: NA
d_gene: TRBD2
len: 15
v_gene: TRBV6-4
CDR3aa: CASRIRAGDTGELFF
CDR3nt: TGTGCCAGCAGAATAAGAGCGGGGGACACCGGGGAGCTGTTTTTT

j_gene: TRBJ1-6
abundance: NA
d_gene: NA
len: 14
v_gene: TRBV27
CDR3aa: CASSLGGDRTPLHF
CDR3nt: TGTGCCAGCAGTTTGGGGGGGGATAGGACACCCCTCCACTTT

j_gene: TRBJ2-3
abundance: NA
d_gene: TRBD2
len: 16
v_gene: TRBV7-9
CDR3aa: CASSLVAGGPDDTQYF
CDR3nt: TGTGCCAGCAGCTTAGTGGCGGGGGGGCCGGACGATACGCAGTATTTT

j_gene: TRBJ1-3
abundance: NA
d_gene: NA
len: 15
v_gene: TRBV6-1
CDR3aa: CASSEQGYSGNTIYF
CDR3nt: TGTGCCAGCAGTGAACAGGGATACTCTGGAAACACCATATATTTT

j_gene: TRBJ1-1
abundance: NA
d_gene: NA
len: 11
v_gene: TRBV7-6
CDR3aa: CASSRGAEAFF
CDR3nt: TGTGCCAGCAGCCGGGGGGCTGAAGCTTTCTTT

j_gene: TRBJ2-7
abundance: NA
d_gene: NA
len: 16
v_gene: TRBV27
CDR3aa: CASSNQPGQLSYEQYF
CDR3nt: TGTGCCAGCAGCAATCAACCGGGACAACTCTCCTACGAGCAGTACTTC

j_gene: TRBJ2-7
abundance: few
d_gene: TRBD1
len: 15
v_gene: TRBV4-1
CDR3aa: CASSQDRGTGSEQYF
CDR3nt: TGCGCCAGCAGCCAAGATCGAGGGACAGGGTCGGAGCAGTACTTC

j_gene: TRBJ2-3
abundance: NA
d_gene: NA
len: 16
v_gene: TRBV4-1
CDR3aa: CASSQEGQGGTDTQYF
CDR3nt: TGCGCCAGCAGCCAAGAGGGGCAGGGGGGAACAGATACGCAGTATTTT

j_gene: TRBJ2-1
abundance: NA
d_gene: NA
len: 15
v_gene: TRBV7-3
CDR3aa: CASSALIFPYNEQFF
CDR3nt: TGTGCCAGCAGCGCCCTAATTTTCCCCTACAATGAGCAGTTCTTC

j_gene: TRBJ1-1
abundance: NA
d_gene: NA
len: 14
v_gene: TRBV4-1
CDR3aa: CASSPQQGGTEAFF
CDR3nt: TGCGCCAGCAGCCCCCAGCAGGGTGGGACTGAAGCTTTCTTT

j_gene: TRBJ2-3
abundance: NA
d_gene: NA
len: 15
v_gene: TRBV13
CDR3aa: CASSLGKGTTDTQYF
CDR3nt: TGTGCCAGCAGCTTAGGGAAGGGGACTACAGATACGCAGTATTTT

j_gene: TRBJ1-1
abundance: NA
d_gene: NA
len: 12
v_gene: TRBV7-8
CDR3aa: CASSLAFTEAFF
CDR3nt: TGTGCCAGCAGCTTGGCATTCACTGAAGCTTTCTTT

j_gene: TRBJ2-1
abundance: NA
d_gene: NA
len: 16
v_gene: TRBV6-6
CDR3aa: CASSSLWGGAGNEQFF
CDR3nt: TGTGCCAGCAGCTCCCTTTGGGGGGGGGCGGGTAATGAGCAGTTCTTC

j_gene: TRBJ2-1
abundance: NA
d_gene: NA
len: 11
v_gene: TRBV5-4
CDR3aa: CASTRENEQFF
CDR3nt: TGTGCCAGCACTAGGGAGAATGAGCAGTTCTTC

j_gene: TRBJ2-1
abundance: NA
d_gene: NA
len: 11
v_gene: TRBV15
CDR3aa: CATSSLDKQFF
CDR3nt: TGTGCCACCAGCTCCCTGGACAAGCAGTTCTTC

j_gene: TRBJ1-5
abundance: NA
d_gene: NA
len: 15
v_gene: TRBV27
CDR3aa: CASSYSGTTGQPQHF
CDR3nt: TGTGCCAGCAGTTACTCGGGGACAACCGGGCAGCCCCAGCATTTT

j_gene: TRBJ1-1
abundance: NA
d_gene: NA
len: 13
v_gene: TRBV2
CDR3aa: CASSPLGNTEAFF
CDR3nt: TGTGCCAGCAGCCCCCTAGGGAACACTGAAGCTTTCTTT

j_gene: TRBJ2-5
abundance: NA
d_gene: NA
len: 11
v_gene: TRBV6-5
CDR3aa: CASSPGETQYF
CDR3nt: TGTGCCAGCAGTCCCGGTGAGACCCAGTACTTC

j_gene: TRBJ1-2
abundance: NA
d_gene: TRBD1
len: 13
v_gene: TRBV27
CDR3aa: CASSPGTGIGYTF
CDR3nt: TGTGCCAGCAGTCCCGGGACAGGGATAGGCTACACCTTC

j_gene: TRBJ2-3
abundance: once
d_gene: NA
len: 17
v_gene: TRBV5-6
CDR3aa: CASSFARGASEGYTQYF
CDR3nt: TGTGCCAGCAGCTTCGCCCGAGGGGCTAGCGAGGGGTATACGCAGTATTTT

j_gene: TRBJ2-7
abundance: NA
d_gene: TRBD1
len: 16
v_gene: TRBV15
CDR3aa: CATSRSTGVYGFEQYF
CDR3nt: TGTGCCACCAGCAGGAGCACAGGGGTATACGGTTTCGAGCAGTACTTC

j_gene: TRBJ2-7
abundance: NA
d_gene: NA
len: 13
v_gene: TRBV9
CDR3aa: CASSVGSPGEQYF
CDR3nt: TGTGCCAGCAGCGTAGGAAGTCCCGGCGAGCAGTACTTC

j_gene: TRBJ1-5
abundance: NA
d_gene: NA
len: 16
v_gene: TRBV4-1
CDR3aa: CASSQFFWTMGQPQHF
CDR3nt: TGCGCCAGCAGCCAATTTTTTTGGACAATGGGGCAGCCCCAGCATTTT

j_gene: TRBJ2-7
abundance: NA
d_gene: NA
len: 15
v_gene: TRBV7-9
CDR3aa: CASSHWTERAYEQYF
CDR3nt: TGTGCCAGCAGCCATTGGACAGAAAGGGCCTACGAGCAGTACTTC

j_gene: TRBJ2-7
abundance: once
d_gene: TRBD1
len: 14
v_gene: TRBV5-5
CDR3aa: CASSLGQGSYEQYF
CDR3nt: TGTGCCAGCAGCCTGGGACAGGGCTCCTACGAGCAGTACTTC

j_gene: TRBJ1-4
abundance: NA
d_gene: TRBD1
len: 17
v_gene: TRBV15
CDR3aa: CATQATGSRGPDEKLFF
CDR3nt: TGTGCCACCCAAGCAACCGGGTCGAGGGGGCCGGATGAAAAACTGTTTTTT

j_gene: TRBJ1-1
abundance: NA
d_gene: NA
len: 13
v_gene: TRBV6-5
CDR3aa: CASSYQSSAEAFF
CDR3nt: TGTGCCAGCAGTTACCAATCAAGCGCTGAAGCTTTCTTT

j_gene: TRBJ2-2
abundance: NA
d_gene: TRBD2
len: 13
v_gene: TRBV6-4
CDR3aa: CASSGTSTGELFF
CDR3nt: TGTGCCAGCAGCGGGACTAGCACCGGGGAGCTGTTTTTT

j_gene: TRBJ2-7
abundance: NA
d_gene: NA
len: 12
v_gene: TRBV5-8
CDR3aa: CASTPSAYEQYF
CDR3nt: TGTGCCAGCACCCCGTCGGCCTACGAGCAGTACTTC

j_gene: TRBJ1-4
abundance: NA
d_gene: TRBD1
len: 15
v_gene: TRBV15
CDR3aa: CATSRDRGRNEKLFF
CDR3nt: TGTGCCACCAGCAGAGACAGGGGGCGTAATGAAAAACTGTTTTTT

j_gene: TRBJ2-1
abundance: few
d_gene: TRBD2
len: 16
v_gene: TRBV9
CDR3aa: CASSVGRSGTYNEQFF
CDR3nt: TGTGCCAGCAGCGTAGGACGTAGCGGGACCTACAATGAGCAGTTCTTC

j_gene: TRBJ1-1
abundance: NA
d_gene: TRBD1
len: 16
v_gene: TRBV15
CDR3aa: CATSKGTGVLNTEAFF
CDR3nt: TGTGCCACCAGCAAAGGGACAGGTGTTTTGAACACTGAAGCTTTCTTT

j_gene: TRBJ2-3
abundance: NA
d_gene: TRBD2
len: 16
v_gene: TRBV10-1
CDR3aa: CASSNPSGGPEDTQYF
CDR3nt: TGCGCCAGCAGTAATCCTAGCGGGGGGCCCGAAGATACGCAGTATTTT

j_gene: TRBJ1-2
abundance: few
d_gene: TRBD1
len: 12
v_gene: TRBV2
CDR3aa: CAIRDRDYGYTF
CDR3nt: TGTGCCATCCGGGACAGGGACTATGGCTACACCTTC

j_gene: TRBJ1-2
abundance: NA
d_gene: TRBD1
len: 17
v_gene: TRBV27
CDR3aa: CASSLSGTGGLSYGYTF
CDR3nt: TGTGCCAGCAGTTTGTCCGGGACAGGGGGTCTTAGCTATGGCTACACCTTC

j_gene: TRBJ2-2
abundance: NA
d_gene: TRBD2
len: 15
v_gene: TRBV6-1
CDR3aa: CASSEGLAGAGELFF
CDR3nt: TGTGCCAGCAGTGAAGGACTAGCGGGGGCTGGGGAGCTGTTTTTT

j_gene: TRBJ2-7
abundance: NA
d_gene: NA
len: 14
v_gene: TRBV6-1
CDR3aa: CASSESGTLAWQYF
CDR3nt: TGTGCCAGCAGTGAATCCGGGACTCTAGCCTGGCAGTACTTC

j_gene: TRBJ1-1
abundance: NA
d_gene: TRBD1
len: 16
v_gene: TRBV5-1
CDR3aa: CASSSISQGLNTEAFF
CDR3nt: TGCGCCAGCAGCTCAATATCACAGGGGTTAAACACTGAAGCTTTCTTT

j_gene: TRBJ1-1
abundance: NA
d_gene: NA
len: 13
v_gene: TRBV2
CDR3aa: CASKSLMNTEAFF
CDR3nt: TGTGCCAGCAAATCGTTAATGAACACTGAAGCTTTCTTT

j_gene: TRBJ1-1
abundance: NA
d_gene: TRBD1
len: 13
v_gene: TRBV12-5
CDR3aa: CASGLAGGTEAFF
CDR3nt: TGTGCTAGTGGTTTGGCAGGGGGCACTGAAGCTTTCTTT